The 5 T cell receptor beta chains listed next were all sequenced from one sample in a study of CXCR3-negative and CXCR3-positive naive CD8 T cells. Study-level points and caveats: Compared with CXCR3-negative naive cells, CXCR3-positive naive cells showed more hydrophobic TRB CDR3s.

Their antigens are not known. TRB cDNA libraries were made by UMI-labeled 5' RACE. TCRdb re-called the 5' RACE reads; every CDR3 protein appears as one record, without DNA. The listing contains roughly 110,000 distinct CDR3 sequences. Sequencing input: naive CXCR3+ CD8+ T cells from blood. Subset in this sample: CD45RO-CCR7+CD27+CD95- naive CD8+ T cells expressing CXCR3 (TNR3+). All receptors come from a human donor in good health. Some clones in this sample may be carry-over from other donors' samples.

V gene TRBV15 combines with J gene TRBJ2-5; the D call from TCRdb, TRBD2, cannot be confirmed without DNA. The CDR3 runs to 17 residues. Germline-derived CDR1 and CDR2 are LNHNV and YYDKDF (reference sequence). CDR3: CATSRGEIVRSPETQYF.

V usage is TRBV10-2 and J usage is TRBJ2-2; there is no DNA to check the TCRdb D call of TRBD2. The germline V gene encodes CDR1 WSHSY and CDR2 SAAADI. The CDR3 consists of 16 residues. CDR3 sequence: CASSEHAGGLTGELFF.

CDR3 region: CASSSRASANEKLFF. The chain has TRBV13 and TRBJ1-4. Per the germline V gene, CDR1 is PRHDT and CDR2 is FYEKMQ (reference sequence). The CDR3 runs 15 residues.

The chain uses TRBV4-1 and TRBJ2-1; the TCRdb D gene call, TRBD2, has no DNA to confirm it. The CDR3 sequence is 18 residues long. Germline V gives CDR1 MGHRA, CDR2 YSYEKL. The chain's CDR3 is CASSQDTPTSGGNNEQFF.

The chain employs TRBV29-1 and TRBJ1-1. CDR1 is SQVTM and CDR2 is ANQGSEA in the germline V gene. This CDR3 has 13 amino acids. CDR3 protein: CSVPGPGNTEAFF.